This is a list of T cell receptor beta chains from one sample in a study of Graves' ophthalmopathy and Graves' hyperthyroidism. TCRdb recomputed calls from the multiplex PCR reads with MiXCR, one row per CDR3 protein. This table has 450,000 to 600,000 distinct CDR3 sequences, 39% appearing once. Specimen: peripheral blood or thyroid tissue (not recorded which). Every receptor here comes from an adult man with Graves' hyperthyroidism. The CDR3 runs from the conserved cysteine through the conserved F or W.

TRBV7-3 CASSRYRGLPGNTIYF
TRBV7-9 CASSLALGGHYNEQFF
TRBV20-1 CSARSDRDGQAFF
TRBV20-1 CSTYTGSNQPQHF
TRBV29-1 CSVADTAYGYEQYF
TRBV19 CASTRGGLRGNEQFF
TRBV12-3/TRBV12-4 CASREGVHGYTF
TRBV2 CASSVGQRDEQYF
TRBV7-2 CASRSDGRTGELFW
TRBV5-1 CASSLDPGGSSYEQYF
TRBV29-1 CSGEQGSSGANVLTF
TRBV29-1 CSVEVPQGAYEQYF
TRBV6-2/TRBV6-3 CASRTPFQGPLGELFF
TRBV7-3 CASSLSQGPEQFF
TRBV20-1 CSRLAGGSYEQYF
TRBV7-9 CASSLTGSGANVLTF
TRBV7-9 CAVSSGYNEQFF
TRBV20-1 CSASENTEAFF
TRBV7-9 CASSPKLAGGSYEQYF
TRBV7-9 CASSPRDSNQPQQYF
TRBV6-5 CASSTRDRKSYGYTF
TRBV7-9 CASSPGTGEDPYEQFF
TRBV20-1 CSAETQGQGPDYGYTF
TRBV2 CASRGQARFF
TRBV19 CASSPDRRMGETQYF
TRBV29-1 CSSWDRGQTQYF
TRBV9 CASSSIAGNEQFF
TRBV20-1 CSASDGGAGSSGNTIYF
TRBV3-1 CASSPAGTSGHEQYF
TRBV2 CASTQWTGRRYGYTF
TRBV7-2 CASNQNVGARNEQFF
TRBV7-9 CASSLAGTGPYEQYF
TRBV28 CASAGHGAPYEQYF
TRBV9 CASSVQGSEQYF
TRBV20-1 CSARDMTSGNEQYF
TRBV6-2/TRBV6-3 CASTPAGMNTEAFF
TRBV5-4 CASSLEEQETQYF
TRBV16 CASSQSQGHTEAFF
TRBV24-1 CATSKTVGNEPQHF
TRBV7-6 CASSPPRTSDGYTF
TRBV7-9 CASSPPQGGKRTPFNEQFF
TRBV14 CASSQGVYNEQFF
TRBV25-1 CASSVGEYGYTF
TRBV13 CASSADSSIDTQYF
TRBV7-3 CASSRQQGWEQYF
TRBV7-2 CASSPGWGKNQPQHF
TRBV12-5 CASGFTGVDIQYF
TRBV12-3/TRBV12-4 CASSPQRYQETQYF
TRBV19 CASTLQGADTEAFF
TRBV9 CASSKGQGRGYEQYF
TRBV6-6 CASSRSSPRASGGELFF
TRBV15 CATSRDRTGGGANVLTF
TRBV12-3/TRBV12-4 CASSDSVDGYTF
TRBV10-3 CAISPGTGWDTEAFF
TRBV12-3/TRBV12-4 CASSLNEGWGQPQHF
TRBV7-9 CASSPTVSTDTQYF
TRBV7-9 CASSLARSGTSTDTQYF
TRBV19 CATTGYSGNTIYF
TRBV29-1 CSVTTGINYGYTF
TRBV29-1 CSVRPVRGRANEQYF